One and the same sample provided the 15 T cell receptor beta chains below, sequenced in a study of shared clonotypes between healthy human individuals. The protocol was immunoSEQ multiplex PCR, while the TCRdb copy is restricted to in-frame clones and leaves out a portion. The profile shows 1,400,000 or so clones, approximately 98.5% of them singletons. Source material: naive CD4+ T cells sorted from blood. Subset in this sample: CD45RA+ positively selected. The source is a man younger than 45 in good health.

This chain joins TRBV6-6 and TRBJ2-1; maybe TRBD2 (6 bases). CDR1 and CDR2 (germline): MNHNY, SVGAGI (reference sequence). The CDR3 is 14 amino acids. V lost 7 bases to trimming and J lost 0 bases, with 10 bases between them. The CDR3 sequence is CASTKTSSYNEQFF. CDR3 nucleotides: TGTGCCAGCACCAAGACTAGCTCCTACAATGAGCAGTTCTTC.

The chain is built from TRBV6-5 and TRBJ1-2; D unclear. The CDR3 is made up of 11 amino acids. Trimming pared 5 bases from V and 5 bases from J, leaving 6 bases between. The germline CDR1 and CDR2 sequences are MNHEY and SVGAGI. The CDR3 DNA reads TGTGCCAGCAGTGCCCAGTATGGCTACACCTTC. It yields the protein CASSAQYGYTF.

This chain links TRBV18 with TRBJ1-1; 9 bases are shared with TRBD1. V was clipped by 3 bases and J by 4 bases; unmatched bases: 12. Per the germline V gene, CDR1 is KGHSH and CDR2 is LQKENI. The CDR3 consists of 17 residues. The CDR3 coding sequence is TGTGCCAGCTCACCTCGGACAGGGGCCCCGCCGACCACTGAAGCTTTCTTT. This sequence encodes CASSPRTGAPPTTEAFF.

The chain carries TRBV7-9 and TRBJ1-2; the D gene is possibly TRBD1 (5 bases). V dropped 5 bases and J dropped 4 bases, with 20 bases sitting between them. The CDR3 runs 16 residues. Germline CDR1 SEHNR, CDR2 FQNEAQ (reference sequence). The CDR3 here is CASSARPPQGGYGYTF. In nucleotides, the CDR3 is TGTGCCAGCAGCGCTCGGCCCCCCCAGGGCGGCTATGGCTACACCTTC.

This chain links TRBV19 with TRBJ1-4; D perhaps matches TRBD1 (5 bases). The length of the CDR3 is 14 residues. V was pared by 5 bases and J by 7 bases, with 14 bases between. The germline gives CDR1 LNHDA, CDR2 SQIVND (reference sequence). DNA for the CDR3: TGTGCCAGTAGTCCGATCGGGGCCTCTGAAAAACTGTTTTTT. Translating it yields CASSPIGASEKLFF. Combining the CDR3 with reference TRBV19 and TRBJ1-4 gives the whole variable domain DGGITQSPKYLFRKEGQNVTLSCEQNLNHDAMYWYRQDPGQGLRLIYYSQIVNDFQKGDIAEGYSVSREKKESFPLTVTSAQKNPTAFYLCASSPIGASEKLFFGSGTQLSVL.

The chain carries TRBV6-5 and TRBJ2-5, with D possibly TRBD1 on 5 matching bases. This CDR3 spans 14 amino acids. Germline CDR1 and CDR2: MNHEY and SVGAGI. The V gene lost 6 bases and the J gene lost 2 bases, with 13 bases spanning the gap. The CDR3 DNA is TGTGCCAGCAGATCCGACAGAAATCAAGAGACCCAGTACTTC. Translation: CASRSDRNQETQYF.

V gene TRBV5-6 combines with J gene TRBJ1-5, with 7 bases that match TRBD1. The CDR3 is 15 residues long. V dropped 7 bases and J dropped 3; count of bases not matched to a gene: 10. Germline V gene lookup returns CDR1 SGHDT and CDR2 YYEEEE. The CDR3 region is CASGSRDRINQPQHF. The CDR3 bases are TGTGCCAGCGGCAGCCGGGACAGAATCAATCAGCCCCAGCATTTT.

This chain uses TRBV9 with TRBJ1-3; 11 nucleotides align to TRBD1. The CDR3 runs to 15 residues. V trimming: 3 bases; J trimming: 8 bases; junction bases outside the gene matches: 7. Germline CDR1 is SGDLS and CDR2 is YYNGEE. CDR3 region: CASSARTGGGYTIYF. In DNA, the CDR3 is TGTGCCAGCAGCGCCCGGACAGGGGGCGGATACACCATATATTTT.

The CDR3 DNA reads as TGCGCCAGCAGCCAAGGAACTACCGGGACTATAATCTACGAGCAGTACTTC. This encodes CASSQGTTGTIIYEQYF. This rearrangement joins TRBV4-3 to TRBJ2-7; TRBD2 matches at 7 bases. V was pared by 1 base and J by 3 bases, with 12 bases of the junction left unmatched. Germline CDR1 LGHNA, CDR2 YSLEER. There are 17 residues in the CDR3.

The V and J genes are TRBV6-5 and TRBJ2-1, with TRBD2 matching over 8 bases. This CDR3 has 16 amino acids. J gave up 4 bases and V 2 bases, and 7 bases lay outside the gene matches. Germline CDR1 is MNHEY and CDR2 is SVGAGI. CDR3 region: CASSYRAGVLYNEQFF. DNA for the CDR3: TGTGCCAGCAGTTACAGAGCGGGAGTCCTTTACAATGAGCAGTTCTTC.

The J gene is TRBJ1-2, the V gene TRBV5-4; 8 nucleotides match TRBD1. CDR3 size: 14 residues. V trimming: 4 bases; J trimming: 6 bases; junction bases outside the gene matches: 8. The V gene's germline CDR1 is SGHNT and CDR2 YYREEE (reference sequence). CDR3 sequence: CASSGRTGSDGYTF. As DNA, the CDR3 is TGTGCCAGCAGCGGGCGGACAGGGTCGGATGGCTACACCTTC. The whole variable domain, remainder taken from reference TRBV5-4 and TRBJ1-2, is ETGVTQSPTHLIKTRGQQVTLRCSSQSGHNTVSWYQQALGQGPQFIFQYYREEENGRGNFPPRFSGLQFPNYSSELNVNALELDDSALYLCASSGRTGSDGYTFGSGTRLTVV.

The chain joins TRBV11-3 to TRBJ2-1; 9 bases fit TRBD1. The CDR3 is 15 residues long. Germline lookup yields CDR1 SGHNT and CDR2 YENEEA. The V and J ends lost 1 base and 4 bases, in that order; junction bases with no gene match: 2. For the CDR3, the DNA is TGTGCCAGCAGCTTAGGGGGACAGGGATACAATGAGCAGTTCTTC. Amino acids: CASSLGGQGYNEQFF.

On this clone: The sample carries other DNA sequences with the same CDR3. The chain uses TRBV5-1 and TRBJ2-3, with D possibly being TRBD1 or TRBD2 (5 bases each). CDR3 length: 15 residues. Looked up from germline, CDR1 is SGHRS and CDR2 is YFSETQ. With 0 bases removed from V and 0 bases from J, the gap between germline ends came to 8 bases. The CDR3 DNA is TGCGCCAGCAGCTTGGCCGGGACCAGCACAGATACGCAGTATTTT. It encodes CASSLAGTSTDTQYF.

The chain combines TRBV30 with TRBJ2-1; tentatively, D is TRBD2 (5 bases). V lost 6 bases and J lost 6, with 24 bases in between. The CDR3 runs to 16 residues. Germline loops: CDR1 GTSNPN, CDR2 SVGIG (reference sequence). This chain's CDR3 is CACTNPRSGNFNEQFF. The CDR3 DNA follows: TGTGCCTGTACGAACCCCCGGTCCGGGAATTTCAATGAGCAGTTCTTC.

The chain carries TRBV28 and TRBJ1-5, with D tentatively TRBD1 (6 bases). The CDR3 is made up of 17 amino acids. Germline loops: CDR1 MDHEN, CDR2 SYDVKM. V lost 2 bases and J lost 0, with 14 bases in between. The CDR3 is CASSLPTGAYSNQPQHF. CDR3 coding DNA: TGTGCCAGCAGTTTACCGACAGGCGCTTATAGCAATCAGCCCCAGCATTTT.